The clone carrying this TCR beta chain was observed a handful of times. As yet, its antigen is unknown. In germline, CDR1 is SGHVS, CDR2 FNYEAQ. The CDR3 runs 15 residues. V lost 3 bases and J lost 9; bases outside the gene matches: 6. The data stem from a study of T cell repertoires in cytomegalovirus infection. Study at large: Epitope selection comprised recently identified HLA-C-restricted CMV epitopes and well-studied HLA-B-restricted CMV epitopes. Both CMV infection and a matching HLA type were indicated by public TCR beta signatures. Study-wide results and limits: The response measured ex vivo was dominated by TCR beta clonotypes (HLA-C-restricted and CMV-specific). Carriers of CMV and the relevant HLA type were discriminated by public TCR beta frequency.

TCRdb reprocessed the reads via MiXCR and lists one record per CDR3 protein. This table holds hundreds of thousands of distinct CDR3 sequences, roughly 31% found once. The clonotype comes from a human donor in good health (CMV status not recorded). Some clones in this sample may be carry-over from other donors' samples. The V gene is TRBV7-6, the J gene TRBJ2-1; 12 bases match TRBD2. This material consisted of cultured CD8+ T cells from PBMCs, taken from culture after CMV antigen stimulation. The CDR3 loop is CASSFSSGGAGEQFF. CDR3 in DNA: TGTGCCAGCAGCTTCTCTAGCGGGGGGGCCGGTGAGCAGTTCTTC.